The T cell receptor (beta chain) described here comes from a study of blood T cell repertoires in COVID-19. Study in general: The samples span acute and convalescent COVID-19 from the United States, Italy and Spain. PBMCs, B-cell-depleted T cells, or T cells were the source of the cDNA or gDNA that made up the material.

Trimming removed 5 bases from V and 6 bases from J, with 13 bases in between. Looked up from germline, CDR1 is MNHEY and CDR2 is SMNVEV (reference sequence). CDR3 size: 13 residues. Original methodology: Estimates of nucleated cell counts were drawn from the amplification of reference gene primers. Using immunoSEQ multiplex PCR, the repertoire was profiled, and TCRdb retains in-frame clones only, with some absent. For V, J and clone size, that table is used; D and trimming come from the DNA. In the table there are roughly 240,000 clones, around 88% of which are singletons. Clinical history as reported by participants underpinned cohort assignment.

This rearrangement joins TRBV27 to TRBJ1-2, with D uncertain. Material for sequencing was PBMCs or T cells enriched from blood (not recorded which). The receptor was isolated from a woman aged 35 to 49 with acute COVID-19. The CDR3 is CASSAGLRNGYTF. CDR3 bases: TGTGCCAGCAGTGCGGGCCTCCGGAATGGCTACACCTTC.